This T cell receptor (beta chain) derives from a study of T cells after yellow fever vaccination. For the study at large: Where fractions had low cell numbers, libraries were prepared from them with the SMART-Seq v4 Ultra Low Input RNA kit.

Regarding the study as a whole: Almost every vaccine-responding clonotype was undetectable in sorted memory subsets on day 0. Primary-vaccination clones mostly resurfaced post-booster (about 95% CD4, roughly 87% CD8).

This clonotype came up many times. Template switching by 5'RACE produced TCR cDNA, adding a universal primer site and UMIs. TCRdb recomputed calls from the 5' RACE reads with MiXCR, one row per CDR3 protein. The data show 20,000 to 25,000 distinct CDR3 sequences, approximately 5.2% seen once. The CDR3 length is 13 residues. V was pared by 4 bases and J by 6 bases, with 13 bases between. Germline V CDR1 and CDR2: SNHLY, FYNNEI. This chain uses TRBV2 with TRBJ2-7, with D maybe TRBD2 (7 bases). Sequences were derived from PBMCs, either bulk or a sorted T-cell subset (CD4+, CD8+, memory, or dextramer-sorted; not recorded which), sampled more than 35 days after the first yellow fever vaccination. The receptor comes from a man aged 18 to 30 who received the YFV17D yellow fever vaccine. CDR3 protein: CASSGWEGVEQYF. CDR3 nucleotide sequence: TGTGCCAGCAGTGGCTGGGAGGGGGTCGAGCAGTACTTC.